The next 4 T cell receptor beta chains were all read from a single sample in a study of regulatory and conventional T cells in RAG deficiency. Blood CD4+ CD25-low CD127-high conventional T cells supplied the genomic DNA template. The method was immunoSEQ multiplex PCR; TCRdb's version includes in-frame clones alone and lacks a portion of them. The sample has approximately 21,000 clones, 95% to 97% seen once. A further study also used this sample, focusing on regulatory T cells. In that study: Primers: 52 TRBV forward and 13 TRBJ reverse.

The sequenced material came from CD25- CD4+ T cells sorted from blood. The origin of the receptors is a human donor in good health.

This chain links TRBV19 with TRBJ2-7; TRBD1 aligns across 9 bases. The CDR3 has 14 amino acids. V lost 9 bases, J lost 6 bases, and 12 bases stayed unmatched. The germline gives CDR1 LNHDA, CDR2 SQIVND (reference sequence). CDR3 in amino acids: CASKSMGQGGEQYF. Written as DNA, the CDR3 is TGTGCCAGCAAAAGCATGGGACAGGGTGGCGAGCAGTACTTC.

The chain joins TRBV6-1 to TRBJ1-5; 7 bases line up with TRBD1. CDR1 and CDR2 from the germline V gene are MNHNS and SASEGT. After removal of 7 bases from V and 5 bases from J, the junction contained 5 bases not matched to a gene. The CDR3 length is 13 residues. As DNA, the CDR3 is TGTGCCAGCAATCGGGGACAGTATCAGCCCCAGCATTTT. Residues: CASNRGQYQPQHF.

The V gene is TRBV5-1, the J gene TRBJ1-1; the D gene is possibly TRBD1 (6 bases). The length of the CDR3 is 17 residues. CDR1 SGHRS and CDR2 YFSETQ come from the germline V gene. V lost 0 bases to trimming and J lost 0 bases, with 15 bases between them. CDR3 DNA sequence: TGCGCCAGCAGCTTGGAGGGGGGGGGTTTCATGAACACTGAAGCTTTCTTT. Translated: CASSLEGGGFMNTEAFF.

The chain has TRBV9 and TRBJ2-3; 8 bases are shared with TRBD1. The CDR3 is 15 residues long. After removal of 4 bases from V and 1 base from J, the junction contained 5 bases not matched to a gene. CDR1 is SGDLS and CDR2 is YYNGEE in the germline V gene. CDR3 residues: CASSIRGQGTDTQYF. For the CDR3, the DNA is TGTGCCAGCAGCATCCGGGGACAGGGCACAGATACGCAGTATTTT.